The T cell receptor (beta chain) described here comes from a study of blood T cell repertoires in COVID-19. As for the study in general: T cells, B-cell-depleted T cells, or PBMCs supplied cDNA or gDNA.

Per the study methods: Estimated nucleated cell counts came from reference gene primer amplification. Assay used: immunoSEQ multiplex PCR; TCRdb lists only in-frame clones, some missing. That table supplies the V and J calls and clone size; D and trimming were determined from the DNA. The data hold approximately 240,000 clones, with nearly 90% observed a single time. With 4 bases clipped from V and 1 base from J, the junction kept 2 bases outside the gene matches. CDR3 length: 14 amino acids. CDR1 and CDR2 (germline): SGHRS, YFSETQ. The receptor was derived from a woman under 30 who had recovered from COVID-19. The sample taken for sequencing was peripheral blood. The V gene is TRBV5-1, the J gene TRBJ1-1; 9 bases agree with TRBD1. The CDR3 DNA reads TGCGCCAGCAGCAGGGACAGGGAGAACACTGAAGCTTTCTTT. It encodes CASSRDRENTEAFF.